A single sample is the source of the 16 T cell receptor beta chains below, sequenced in a study of blood T cell repertoires in COVID-19. Some clones are missing from TCRdb's copy, which holds only in-frame ones; the method was immunoSEQ multiplex PCR. This sample yields about 210,000 clones, of which around 91% are seen a single time; 4% to 5.5% belongs to the top ten. The sequenced sample consisted of peripheral blood. All receptors derive from a woman aged 40 to 55 with acute or convalescent COVID-19.

J is TRBJ1-2 and V is TRBV6-5; TRBD1 matches 8 bases. V lost 6 bases and J lost 8; bases outside the gene matches: 8. Germline V lookup: CDR1 MNHEY, CDR2 SVGAGI. The CDR3 sequence is 13 residues long. The CDR3 nucleotides are TGTGCCAGCAGCCCGGGACAGGTGCGAGGCTACACCTTC. It yields the protein CASSPGQVRGYTF.

Only one count was recorded for this clone. The V call is TRBV5-6, the J call TRBJ1-2, with 9 bases fitting TRBD1. With V trimmed by 3 bases and J by 8 bases, 8 bases remained unmatched. The CDR3 totals 14 residues. Germline-derived CDR1 and CDR2 are SGHDT and YYEEEE. The CDR3 is CASSSQTGGRGYTF. CDR3 nucleotide sequence: TGTGCCAGCAGCTCCCAGACAGGGGGTCGCGGCTACACCTTC.

V and J are TRBV19 and TRBJ1-2, with TRBD1 identical over 9 bases. V trimming: 3 bases; J trimming: 2 bases; junction bases outside the gene matches: 10. The CDR3 has 17 amino acids. Germline loops: CDR1 LNHDA, CDR2 SQIVND (reference sequence). The CDR3 protein is CASSIGPTGGINYGYTF. The CDR3 region has the DNA TGTGCCAGTAGTATCGGGCCGACAGGGGGAATCAACTATGGCTACACCTTC.

A single count supports this clone. The chain has TRBV2 and TRBJ2-7; TRBD1 matches 9 bases. The V and J ends lost 4 bases and 3 bases, in that order; junction bases with no gene match: 4. Germline CDR1 is SNHLY and CDR2 is FYNNEI. This CDR3 has 14 amino acids. The CDR3 loop reads CASSVGQGFYEQYV. The CDR3 DNA reads as TGTGCCAGCAGTGTTGGACAGGGGTTCTACGAGCAGTACGTC.

The CDR3 sequence is CASSSPGQGDGYTF. The CDR3 nucleotides are TGTGCCAGCAGTTCCCCGGGACAGGGGGATGGCTACACCTTC. The chain recombines TRBV27 with TRBJ1-2; 11 bases agree with TRBD1. Trimming removed 4 bases from V and 6 bases from J; junction bases left unmatched: 4. CDR1 MNHEY and CDR2 SMNVEV come from the germline V gene (reference sequence). The CDR3 is made up of 14 amino acids.

The chain uses TRBV2 and TRBJ1-6; 8 bases are a match to TRBD1. CDR3 length equals 15 residues. Germline V CDR1 and CDR2: SNHLY, FYNNEI. V lost 9 bases, J lost 7 bases, and 11 bases stayed unmatched. The chain's CDR3 is CARRTGNDLNSPLHF. CDR3 nucleotide sequence: TGTGCCAGACGGACAGGGAACGACCTGAATTCACCCCTCCACTTT. Combining the CDR3 with reference TRBV2 and TRBJ1-6 gives the whole variable domain EPEVTQTPSHQVTQMGQEVILRCVPISNHLYFYWYRQILGQKVEFLVSFYNNEISEKSEIFDDQFSVERPDGSNFTLKIRSTKLEDSAMYFCARRTGNDLNSPLHFGNGTRLTVT.

The chain has TRBV14 and TRBJ1-6; 7 nucleotides align to TRBD1. The CDR3 extends over 15 amino acids. Germline V gives CDR1 SGHDN, CDR2 FVKESK. V was pared by 1 base and J by 9 bases, with 6 bases of the junction left unmatched. CDR3 nucleotides: TGTGCCAGCAGCCAAGGACAGGGCATTGGTTCACCCCTCCACTTT. Translating gives CASSQGQGIGSPLHF.

V and J are TRBV11-2 and TRBJ1-3, with TRBD1 matching over 7 bases. The length of the CDR3 is 17 residues. CDR1 and CDR2 (germline): SGHAT, FQNNGV. V trimming: 2 bases; J trimming: 1 base; junction bases outside the gene matches: 8. The CDR3: CASSLRLTGESGNTIYF. The CDR3 nucleotides read TGTGCCAGCAGCTTACGACTTACAGGGGAATCTGGAAACACCATATATTTT. Supplemented by reference TRBV11-2 and TRBJ1-3, the full variable domain reads EAGVAQSPRYKIIEKRQSVAFWCNPISGHATLYWYQQILGQGPKLLIQFQNNGVVDDSQLPKDRFSAERLKGVDSTLKIQPAKLEDSAVYLCASSLRLTGESGNTIYFGEGSWLTVV.

The chain joins TRBV5-4 to TRBJ2-6; D not certain. Germline-derived CDR1 and CDR2 are SGHNT and YYREEE (reference sequence). V shed 4 bases and J shed 0 bases, with 8 bases lying between them. The CDR3 contains 15 residues. The CDR3 sequence: CASSPQISGANVLTF. CDR3 in DNA: TGTGCCAGCAGCCCTCAGATCTCTGGGGCCAACGTCCTGACTTTC.

The V gene is TRBV2, the J gene TRBJ2-5, with D possibly being TRBD2 (6 bases). The CDR3 loop spans 15 amino acids. Per the germline V gene, CDR1 is SNHLY and CDR2 is FYNNEI. The V end was cut by 3 bases, the J end by 2 bases, with 13 bases between. CDR3 nucleotides: TGTGCCAGCAGTGACGCGGGGAGACCACAAGAGACCCAGTACTTC. Protein product: CASSDAGRPQETQYF. Using reference TRBV2 and TRBJ2-5 for the parts outside the CDR3, the full variable domain is EPEVTQTPSHQVTQMGQEVILRCVPISNHLYFYWYRQILGQKVEFLVSFYNNEISEKSEIFDDQFSVERPDGSNFTLKIRSTKLEDSAMYFCASSDAGRPQETQYFGPGTRLLVL.

Turning to this clone: One junction end does not reproduce the germline sequence, and a read error may be involved. V usage is TRBV7-3 and J usage is TRBJ2-1, with 10 bases lining up with TRBD2. The CDR3 is made up of 12 amino acids. Germline values: CDR1 SGHTA, CDR2 FQGTGA. The CDR3 loop is CASRPNSGGSIF. Written as DNA, the CDR3 is TGTGCCAGCAGACCTAATAGCGGGGGGTCAATCTTC.

V is TRBV2 and J is TRBJ2-1; tentatively, D is TRBD1 (6 bases). The CDR3 totals 16 residues. With 4 bases removed from V and 4 bases from J, the gap between germline ends came to 17 bases. Germline CDR1 and CDR2: SNHLY and FYNNEI. CDR3 in amino acids: CASSGFGQGSYNEQFF. The CDR3 coding sequence is TGTGCCAGCAGTGGGTTTGGGCAGGGGTCATACAATGAGCAGTTCTTC.

This sequence joins TRBV25-1 and TRBJ2-1; weak D call: TRBD1 (5 bases). V was shortened by 3 bases and J by 4 bases, with 10 bases between the two germline ends. The germline CDR1 and CDR2 sequences are MGHDK and SYGVNS. The CDR3 totals 14 residues. The CDR3 DNA follows: TGTGCCAGCAGTGATGCAGGGTTATACAATGAGCAGTTCTTC. It yields the protein CASSDAGLYNEQFF.

The CDR3 DNA reads TGTGCCAGCAGCTTAGAAGGGCGGGCCCATACGCAGTATTTT. Its protein product is CASSLEGRAHTQYF. The chain is built from TRBV11-2 and TRBJ2-3; D perhaps matches TRBD2 (5 bases). The CDR3 totals 14 residues. The ends were cut back, 0 bases at V and 7 bases at J, with 11 bases in the middle. Per germline, CDR1 SGHAT and CDR2 FQNNGV.

The chain joins TRBV24-1 to TRBJ2-1, with D possibly being TRBD2 (5 bases). Germline-derived CDR1 and CDR2 are KGHDR and SFDVKD. V shed 4 bases and J shed 3 bases, with 15 bases lying between them. The length of the CDR3 is 16 residues. The CDR3 nucleotides are TGTGCCACCAGTGAAGGTCGAGGGTCGGGCTACAATGAGCAGTTCTTC. Residues: CATSEGRGSGYNEQFF.

The V call is TRBV20-1, the J call TRBJ1-6; D uncertain. Between the trimmed V and J ends, which lost 3 bases and 13 bases, there was a span of 13 bases. This CDR3 spans 12 amino acids. Germline V gene lookup returns CDR1 DFQATT and CDR2 SNEGSKA (reference sequence). The CDR3 loop is CSASSRTGPLHF. The CDR3 bases are TGCAGTGCTAGTTCACGGACGGGGCCCCTCCACTTT.